The sequence of this T cell receptor (beta chain) was determined in a study of CD8+CD57+ T cells in acquired aplastic anemia. Overall study findings and caveats: Comparison of patients with controls identified nearly 30 shared CD8+ CDR3 sequences. Patients and controls were not found to differ significantly in CD8+ Simpson's diversity.

As concerns this clonotype: Its antigen is not known.

Using genomic DNA as the template, TCR beta VDJ and CDR3 profiling was carried out. TCRdb reprocessed the reads with MiXCR, giving one entry per CDR3 protein. The table lists around 500,000 distinct CDR3 sequences, over 25% of them singletons. The CDR3 loop spans 14 amino acids. Germline V gene lookup returns CDR1 KGHDR and CDR2 SFDVKD. V was shortened by 0 bases and J by 5 bases, with 4 bases between the two germline ends. CD8+CD57+ cell expansion had been shown by flow cytometry in patients chosen for sequencing. The sample comprised sorted CD4+, CD8+, or CD8+CD57+ T cells (not recorded which) from PBMCs. The V gene is TRBV24-1, the J gene TRBJ1-6; no clear D. This clonotype was sampled from a human donor with aplastic anemia. CDR3 amino acids: CATSDLTDNSPLHF. The CDR3 nucleotides read TGTGCCACCAGTGATTTGACAGATAATTCACCCCTCCACTTT.